The 4 T cell receptor beta chains listed next were all sequenced from one sample in a study of blood T cell repertoires in COVID-19. Assay used: immunoSEQ multiplex PCR; TCRdb lists only in-frame clones, some missing. This table holds 150,000 to 160,000 clones, roughly 82% found once. The sample was peripheral blood. The receptors come from a woman in her 50s with acute or convalescent COVID-19.

This clone appeared once. The chain has TRBV2 and TRBJ2-5; 11 nucleotides align to TRBD1. Germline V CDR1 and CDR2: SNHLY, FYNNEI. The CDR3 extends over 13 amino acids. V gave up 8 bases and J gave up 5 bases; unmatched junction bases: 4. CDR3 loop: CASVGTGGETQYF. Here the CDR3 DNA reads TGTGCCAGCGTAGGGACAGGGGGGGAGACCCAGTACTTC.

The count of this clone is one. The chain joins TRBV29-1 to TRBJ1-4; weak D call: TRBD1 (5 bases). CDR1 is SQVTM, CDR2 ANQGSEA, per germline. V was clipped by 6 bases and J by 4 bases, with 9 bases between them. The length of the CDR3 is 12 residues. The CDR3 sequence is CSVGGGNEKLFF. DNA for the CDR3: TGCAGCGTCGGGGGGGGTAATGAAAAACTGTTTTTT.

The chain joins TRBV5-1 to TRBJ1-2; D gene ambiguous. Trimming cost V 0 bases and J 5 bases, with 11 bases left between them. CDR1 and CDR2 from the germline V gene are SGHRS and YFSETQ. The CDR3 consists of 14 residues. The CDR3 DNA sequence: TGCGCCAGCAGCTTGGAACCAGGCCCTTATGGCTACACCTTC. This codes for CASSLEPGPYGYTF.

This clone was detected a few times. The chain employs TRBV2 and TRBJ2-4; tentatively, D is TRBD1 (5 bases). The CDR3 is made up of 13 amino acids. Germline-derived CDR1 and CDR2 are SNHLY and FYNNEI. V was cut by 6 bases and J by 6 bases, with 12 bases left in between. CDR3 residues: CASSVDKRNIQYF. CDR3 DNA sequence: TGTGCCAGCAGCGTGGACAAGAGAAACATTCAGTACTTC.